This T cell receptor beta chain was identified in a study of blood T cell repertoires in COVID-19. Across the study: The cDNA or gDNA used as material had been derived from T cells, B-cell-depleted T cells, or PBMCs.

This clone was observed a few times. Cohort 3 donors were reported recovered after two negative PCRs, clearance, or symptom resolution. Per the study methods: Reference gene primer amplification yielded estimated nucleated cell counts. Only in-frame clones appear in the TCRdb table, and some are missing; sequencing was by immunoSEQ multiplex PCR. That table furnishes V, J and clone size, whereas the DNA furnished D and trimming. In the table there are about 330,000 clones, about 88% of which are singletons. This receptor was obtained from a woman aged 30 to 39 who had recovered from COVID-19. Sequenced sample: PBMCs or T cells enriched from blood (not recorded which).

CDR3 in amino acids: CATNPLGSLEEYEQYF. DNA of the CDR3: TGTGCCACCAACCCCCTCGGATCCTTAGAGGAATACGAGCAGTACTTC. The chain employs TRBV7-8 and TRBJ2-7; D ambiguous. Germline assignment: CDR1 SGHVS and CDR2 FQNEAQ. Deletions cut 10 bases from V and 4 bases from J, with 26 bases between. CDR3 length equals 16 residues.